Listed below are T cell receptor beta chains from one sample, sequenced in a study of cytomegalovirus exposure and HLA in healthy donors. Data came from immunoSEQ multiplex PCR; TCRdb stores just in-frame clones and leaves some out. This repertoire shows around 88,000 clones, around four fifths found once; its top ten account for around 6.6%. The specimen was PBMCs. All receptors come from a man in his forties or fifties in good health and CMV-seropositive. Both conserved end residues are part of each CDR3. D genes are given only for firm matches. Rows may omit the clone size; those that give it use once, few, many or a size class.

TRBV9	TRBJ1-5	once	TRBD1	TGTGCCAGCAGCCCAGGGGGCCGTAGCAATCAGCCCCAGCATTTT	CASSPGGRSNQPQHF
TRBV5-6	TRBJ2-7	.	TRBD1	TGTGCCAGCAGCTTTGGGACAGTCTACGAGCAGTACTTC	CASSFGTVYEQYF
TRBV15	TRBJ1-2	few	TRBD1	TGTGCCACCAGCAGGGACCTAGGGGGCAACTATGGCTACACCTTC	CATSRDLGGNYGYTF
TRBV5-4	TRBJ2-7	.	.	TGTGCCAGCAGCTTGACAGGGACCTCCTACGAGCAGTACTTC	CASSLTGTSYEQYF
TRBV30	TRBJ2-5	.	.	TGTGCCTCCGCGCATACTAGTCCTCAAGAGACCCAGTACTTC	CASAHTSPQETQYF
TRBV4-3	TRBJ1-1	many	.	TGCGCCAGCAGGTATAACAGCCGGCAGGGCGCTGAAGCTTTCTTT	CASRYNSRQGAEAFF
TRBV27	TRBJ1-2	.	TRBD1	TGTGCCACCGGACGAACGGACAGGGCGGGTGGCTACACCTTC	CATGRTDRAGGYTF
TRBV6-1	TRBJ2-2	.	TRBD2	TGTGCCAGCAGTGAGACTAGCGGGGTGAACACCGGGGAGCTGTTTTTT	CASSETSGVNTGELFF
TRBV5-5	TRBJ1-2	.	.	TGTGCCAGCAGCTTGAGTACAGGCGTATATGGCTACACCTTC	CASSLSTGVYGYTF
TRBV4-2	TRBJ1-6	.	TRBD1	TGTGCCAGCAGCCAAGAGGCAGGGACAGATAATTCACCCCTCCACTTT	CASSQEAGTDNSPLHF
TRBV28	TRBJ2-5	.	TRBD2	TGTGCCAGTCTCGCGGGGGAGCGGGAGACCCAGTACTTC	CASLAGERETQYF
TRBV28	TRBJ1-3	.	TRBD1	TGTGCCAGCAGCCAGCTGACAGGGGACCCTGGAAACACCATATATTTT	CASSQLTGDPGNTIYF
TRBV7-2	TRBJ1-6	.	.	TGTGCCAGCAGCCTGGGGACATCCTCCTATAATTCACCCCTCAACTTT	CASSLGTSSYNSPLNF
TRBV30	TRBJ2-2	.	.	TGTGCCTGGAGGGGAGAGGGACTTGGCCCAACCGGGGAGCTGTTTTTT	CAWRGEGLGPTGELFF
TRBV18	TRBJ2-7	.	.	TGTGCCAGCTCACCACCGGGGGCCCCCTACGAGCAGTACTTC	CASSPPGAPYEQYF
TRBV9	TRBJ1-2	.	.	TGTGCCAGCAGCAGAGGTGGCGGCTACACCTTC	CASSRGGGYTF
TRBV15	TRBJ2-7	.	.	TGTGCCACCAGCAGAGCCCCCAGGGAGGTCGAGCAGTACTTC	CATSRAPREVEQYF
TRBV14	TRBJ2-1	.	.	TGTGCCAGCAGCCTTAGCGGCCCAACCAATGAGCAGTTCTTC	CASSLSGPTNEQFF
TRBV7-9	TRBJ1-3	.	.	TGTGCCAGCAGCTGGTGGGCAAGGGGAAACACCATATATTTT	CASSWWARGNTIYF
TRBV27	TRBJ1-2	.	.	TGTGCCAGCAGTGGAGTGCCCCTGTATGGCTACACCTTC	CASSGVPLYGYTF
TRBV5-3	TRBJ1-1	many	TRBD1	TGTGCCAGAAGCTTCCTGACAGGGTCGGACACTGAAGCTTTCTTT	CARSFLTGSDTEAFF
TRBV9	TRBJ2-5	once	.	TGTGCCAGCAGCCGCTTAGCGGAGGAGACCCAGTACTTC	CASSRLAEETQYF
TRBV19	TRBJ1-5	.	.	TGTGCCAGTAGCGGACAGTACCTTCAGCCCCAGCATTTT	CASSGQYLQPQHF
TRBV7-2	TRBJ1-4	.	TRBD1	TGTGCCAGCAGACTCGGACAGGATGAAAAACTGTTTTTT	CASRLGQDEKLFF
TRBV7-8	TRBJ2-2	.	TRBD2	TGTGCCAGCAGCTTCGGACTAGCGATAAACACCGGGGAGCTGTTTTTT	CASSFGLAINTGELFF
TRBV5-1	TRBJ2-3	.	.	TGCGCCAGCAGCTCGAGAGGGGGGGACACAGATACGCAGTATTTT	CASSSRGGDTDTQYF
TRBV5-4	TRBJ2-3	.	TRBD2	TGTGCCAGCAGCTTGGACCCAGCGGGGGGGGCAGATACGCAGTATTTT	CASSLDPAGGADTQYF
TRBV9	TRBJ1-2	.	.	TGTGCCAGCAGCGAGGGGCACGGACCCAATGGCTACACCTTC	CASSEGHGPNGYTF
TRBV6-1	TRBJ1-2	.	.	TGTGCCAGCAGACAGGACCTTGGGTATGGCTACACCTTC	CASRQDLGYGYTF
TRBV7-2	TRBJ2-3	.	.	TGTGCCAGCAGCATAACACAACAGGGAATAGGCACAGATACGCAGTATTTT	CASSITQQGIGTDTQYF
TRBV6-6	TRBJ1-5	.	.	TGTGCCAGCGCGGGGGGCAATCAGCCCCAGAATTTT	CASAGGNQPQNF
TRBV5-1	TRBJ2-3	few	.	TGCGCCAGCAGCTTGGACCAGGGCGTGAGTACGCAGTATTTT	CASSLDQGVSTQYF
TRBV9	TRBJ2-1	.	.	TGTGCCAGCAGCGTATTCCAGGGCAATGAGCAGTTCTTC	CASSVFQGNEQFF
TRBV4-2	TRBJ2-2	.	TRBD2	TGTGCCAGCAGCCGTGGACTAGCAAACACCGGGGAGCTGTTTTTT	CASSRGLANTGELFF
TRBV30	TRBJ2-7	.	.	TGTGCCTGGAGTGTACGGTCGCGGAGCTCCTACGAGCAGTACTTC	CAWSVRSRSSYEQYF
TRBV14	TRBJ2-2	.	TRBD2	TGTGCCAGCAGCCCCGGGACTAGCGGCCGGGCCGGGGAGCTGTTTTTT	CASSPGTSGRAGELFF
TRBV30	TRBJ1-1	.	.	TGTGCCTGGAGTGTGCAGGCGAACACTGAAGCTTTCTTT	CAWSVQANTEAFF
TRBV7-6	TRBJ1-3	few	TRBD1	TGTGCCAGCAGCTTTCTCGGGACAGACTCTGGAAACACCATATATTTT	CASSFLGTDSGNTIYF
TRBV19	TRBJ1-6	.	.	TGTGCCAGTAGATCCGGGGGGACCCGGCTGAATTCACCCCTCCACTTT	CASRSGGTRLNSPLHF
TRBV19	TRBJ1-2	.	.	TGTGCCAGTAGTATAGGAGTCGGAGTCCGAAACTATGGCTACACCTTC	CASSIGVGVRNYGYTF
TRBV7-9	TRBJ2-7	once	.	TGTGCCAGCACCACAGGGCCATCCCACGAGCAGTACTTC	CASTTGPSHEQYF
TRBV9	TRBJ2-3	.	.	TGTGCCAGCAGCGTAGTTTACGGGGAAGGAGATACGCAGTATTTT	CASSVVYGEGDTQYF
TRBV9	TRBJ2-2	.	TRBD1	TGTGCCAGCAGCTACAGGGGATTAGACACCGGGGAGCTGTTTTTT	CASSYRGLDTGELFF
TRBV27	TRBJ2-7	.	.	TGTGCCAGCAGTTTAGACCCCCGGGCCTACGAGCAGTACTTC	CASSLDPRAYEQYF
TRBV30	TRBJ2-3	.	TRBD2	TGTGCCTGGAGTTTGGTGGCTAGCGGGGTGGGGGATACGCAGTATTTT	CAWSLVASGVGDTQYF
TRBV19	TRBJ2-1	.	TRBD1	TGTGCCAGTAGTATAAATCCCGACAGGGTCGGCGAGCAGTTCTTC	CASSINPDRVGEQFF